The 22 T cell receptor beta chains listed next were all sequenced from one sample in a study of regulatory T cells in long-lasting Graves disease. With iRepertoire HTBI primers and Arm-PCR of CDR3 regions, TCR beta libraries were built. TCRdb re-analysed the multiplex PCR reads in MiXCR, keeping a single row per CDR3 protein. Here the sample spans hundreds of thousands of distinct CDR3 sequences, less than 25% being singletons. Time point noted: persistent/refractory GD, antithyroid drugs over 5 years with positive TRAb. Construction of the TCR library relied on RNA isolated from PBMCs. The specimen was peripheral blood mononuclear cells (PBMCs), collected when the disease was refractory, from a patient treated with antithyroid drugs. The receptors here all came from a female donor with Graves disease.

This clonotype showed up many times. This chain uses TRBV2 with TRBJ1-6; TRBD1 agrees at 8 bases. CDR3 length: 14 amino acids. Germline CDR1 and CDR2: SNHLY and FYNNEI. Trimming at V came to 7 bases and at J to 9 bases, leaving 8 bases not matched to a gene. The CDR3 is CASTGQGLPSPLHF. The CDR3 coding sequence is TGTGCCAGCACCGGACAGGGTTTACCTTCACCCCTCCACTTT.

The V gene is TRBV28, the J gene TRBJ1-6; 8 nucleotides agree with TRBD1. The length of the CDR3 is 17 residues. The J segment lost 0 bases and the V segment lost 7 bases, leaving 8 bases of the junction unmatched. CDR1 is MDHEN, CDR2 SYDVKM, per germline. The CDR3 nucleotides are TGTGCCAGCAAACTCTCAGGGGGCTGCTCCTATAATTCACCCCTCCACTTT. Translation gives CASKLSGGCSYNSPLHF.

Note on this clonotype: One end of the junction varies from germline; a read error may be responsible. The chain combines TRBV2 with TRBJ2-7; no firm D call. Germline-derived CDR1 and CDR2 are SNHLY and FYNNEI. The length of the CDR3 is 12 residues. The CDR3 here is CAGSETNSEQYF. CDR3 bases: TGTGCCGGCAGTGAAACGAACTCCGAGCAGTACTTC.

This clonotype was detected only a few times. This chain joins TRBV4-1 and TRBJ1-4; D is unresolved. The CDR3 sequence is 10 residues long. Germline lookup yields CDR1 MGHRA and CDR2 YSYEKL. V dropped 9 bases and J dropped 8 bases, with 7 bases sitting between them. The CDR3 DNA reads TGCGCCAGAGAGGGAGAAAAACTGTTTTTT. Amino acid sequence: CAREGEKLFF.

As to this clonotype: This may be a read error: a much more frequent sequence differs by one nucleotide. The V gene is TRBV28, the J gene TRBJ2-7; 10 positions match TRBD2. Per germline, CDR1 MDHEN and CDR2 SYDVKM. CDR3 length equals 15 residues. CDR3 protein: CASSSRLAGSYEQCF. The CDR3 DNA reads as TGTGCCAGCAGTTCTAGACTAGCGGGCTCCTACGAGCAGTGCTTC.

This clonotype was found many times. This rearrangement joins TRBV6-9 to TRBJ1-5, with TRBD1 matching over 7 bases. The CDR3 spans 15 residues. Germline V lookup: CDR1 MNHGY, CDR2 SVAAGI. V lost 3 bases to trimming and J lost 2 bases; unmatched junction nucleotides: 4. Here the CDR3 reads CASSYSQGGNQPQHF. For the CDR3, the DNA is TGTGCCAGCAGTTACTCCCAGGGGGGCAATCAGCCCCAGCATTTT.

This clonotype was picked up a small number of times. The gene calls are TRBV5-6 and TRBJ2-5; D gene unclear. Trimming pared 0 bases from V and 7 bases from J, leaving 10 bases between. The CDR3 is 13 amino acids. Germline V gives CDR1 SGHDT, CDR2 YYEEEE. The CDR3: CASSLEGRRTQYF. CDR3 DNA: TGTGCCAGCAGCTTGGAGGGCAGGAGGACCCAGTACTTC.

To note about this clonotype: This clone may be a read error of a much larger clone one base away. The rearrangement links TRBV6-2 or TRBV6-3 to TRBJ1-1; D might be TRBD1 (5 bases). The CDR3 is 13 residues long. The germline V gene encodes CDR1 MNHEY and CDR2 SVGEGT. CDR3 sequence (DNA): TGTTCCAACAGTTTGACAGTAGAAACTGAAGCTTTCTTT. Encoded protein: CSNSLTVETEAFF.

The sample holds many counts of this clonotype. J is TRBJ2-2 and V is TRBV7-2; D gene ambiguous. The CDR3 runs to 14 residues. With 1 base removed from V and 5 bases from J, the gap between germline ends came to 8 bases. Germline V gene data show CDR1 as SGHTA and CDR2 as FQGNSA. CDR3 bases: TGTGCCAGCAGCTTAGTTCGAGAAACCGGGGAGCTGTTTTTT. Residues: CASSLVRETGELFF.

There are many counts of this clonotype. V is TRBV9 and J is TRBJ1-3; 7 bases map to TRBD1. The CDR3 extends over 15 amino acids. V dropped 3 bases and J dropped 3; count of bases not matched to a gene: 6. The germline V gene has CDR1 SGDLS and CDR2 YYNGEE. As DNA, the CDR3 is TGTGCCAGCAGCGGACAGGGACGGTATGGAAACACCATATATTTT. Translating gives CASSGQGRYGNTIYF. Full variable domain (outside the CDR3, taken from reference TRBV9 and TRBJ1-3): DSGVTQTPKHLITATGQRVTLRCSPRSGDLSVYWYQQSLDQGLQFLIQYYNGEERAKGNILERFSAQQFPDLHSELNLSSLELGDSALYFCASSGQGRYGNTIYFGEGSWLTVV.

The J gene is TRBJ2-5, the V gene TRBV7-9, with D perhaps TRBD2 (5 bases). V was cut by 5 bases and J by 5 bases, with 12 bases left in between. This CDR3 region has 13 residues. Germline loops: CDR1 SEHNR, CDR2 FQNEAQ (reference sequence). CDR3 nucleotides: TGTGCCAGCAGCCCGGCGGGCTTCGAGACCCAGTACTTC. Translation: CASSPAGFETQYF. Supplemented by reference TRBV7-9 and TRBJ2-5, the full variable domain reads DTGVSQNPRHKITKRGQNVTFRCDPISEHNRLYWYRQTLGQGPEFLTYFQNEAQLEKSRLLSDRFSAERPKGSFSTLEIQRTEQGDSAMYLCASSPAGFETQYFGPGTRLLVL.

The sample holds many counts of this clonotype. This chain links TRBV2 with TRBJ2-2; 7 bases map to TRBD1. The CDR3 runs to 15 residues. Germline V gives CDR1 SNHLY, CDR2 FYNNEI. The junction had 5 bases not matched to a gene; V was cut back by 6 bases and J by 1 base. The CDR3 region is CASRSGTVNTGELFF. The CDR3 DNA reads TGTGCCAGCAGGTCAGGGACAGTGAACACCGGGGAGCTGTTTTTT. Together with reference TRBV2 and TRBJ2-2, the CDR3 gives the full variable domain: EPEVTQTPSHQVTQMGQEVILRCVPISNHLYFYWYRQILGQKVEFLVSFYNNEISEKSEIFDDQFSVERPDGSNFTLKIRSTKLEDSAMYFCASRSGTVNTGELFFGEGSRLTVL.

This clonotype came up a few times. The CDR3 DNA reads as TGTGCCAGCAGCCCCGGTAGAACTAGCACAGATACGCAGTATTTT. Translated: CASSPGRTSTDTQYF. This sequence joins TRBV12-3 or TRBV12-4 and TRBJ2-3; D not resolved. The length of the CDR3 is 15 residues. Deletions cut 6 bases from V and 0 bases from J, with 13 bases between.

This chain connects TRBV11-2 to TRBJ2-1; 9 bases match TRBD2. CDR1 and CDR2 from the germline V gene are SGHAT and FQNNGV. V trimming: 5 bases; J trimming: 4 bases; junction bases outside the gene matches: 3. The CDR3 runs to 14 residues. CDR3 residues: CASSQTSGYNEQFF. The DNA of the CDR3 is TGTGCCAGCAGCCAAACTAGCGGGTACAATGAGCAGTTCTTC.

This clonotype came up many times. This sequence joins TRBV2 and TRBJ2-7; TRBD1 aligns across 9 bases. Per the germline V gene, CDR1 is SNHLY and CDR2 is FYNNEI. CDR3 length: 14 residues. The V and J ends lost 3 bases and 6 bases, in that order; junction bases with no gene match: 6. The CDR3 nucleotides are TGTGCCAGCAGTGAGGGACAGGGAGGTCGCGAGCAGTACTTC. It translates to CASSEGQGGREQYF. Full variable domain (outside the CDR3, taken from reference TRBV2 and TRBJ2-7): EPEVTQTPSHQVTQMGQEVILRCVPISNHLYFYWYRQILGQKVEFLVSFYNNEISEKSEIFDDQFSVERPDGSNFTLKIRSTKLEDSAMYFCASSEGQGGREQYFGPGTRLTVT.

The chain carries TRBV15 and TRBJ1-3; no definite D call. V was cut by 5 bases and J by 3 bases, with 8 bases left in between. Germline values: CDR1 LNHNV, CDR2 YYDKDF (reference sequence). CDR3 length: 13 amino acids. CDR3 sequence reads: CATSDGFGNTIYF. CDR3 DNA: TGTGCCACCAGCGATGGCTTTGGAAACACCATATATTTT.

Of note for this clonotype: The junction does not match germline at one end; this may be a read error. The chain uses TRBV5-5 and TRBJ2-2, with TRBD1 as a possible D gene (6 bases). CDR1 SGHKS and CDR2 YYEKEE come from the germline V gene (reference sequence). This CDR3 comprises 15 residues. This CDR3 is CACSTYRANTGELFF. The CDR3 DNA reads TGTGCCTGCAGCACCTACAGGGCGAACACCGGGGAGCTGTTTTTT. The full variable domain, completed using reference TRBV5-5 and TRBJ2-2, is DAGVTQSPTHLIKTRGQQVTLRCSPISGHKSVSWYQQVLGQGPQFIFQYYEKEERGRGNFPDRFSARQFPNYSSELNVNALLLGDSALYLCACSTYRANTGELFFGEGSRLTVL.

This clonotype showed up many times. The chain carries TRBV28 and TRBJ2-2; D gene unclear. V was pared by 7 bases and J by 0 bases, with 3 bases between. This CDR3 is built from 12 residues. The V gene's germline CDR1 is MDHEN and CDR2 SYDVKM. Written as DNA, the CDR3 is TGTGCCAGCACCACGAACACCGGGGAGCTGTTTTTT. Residues: CASTTNTGELFF.

The CDR3 here is CASSLGSGTGANVLTF. The CDR3 DNA follows: TGTGCCAGCAGCTTAGGATCGGGGACTGGGGCCAACGTCCTGACTTTC. This chain connects TRBV7-2 to TRBJ2-6, with TRBD2 as a possible D gene (5 bases). The CDR3 loop spans 16 amino acids. CDR1 is SGHTA, CDR2 FQGNSA, per germline. The V gene lost 1 base and the J gene lost 2 bases, with 9 bases spanning the gap.

This clonotype was observed a few times. The chain is built from TRBV6-1 and TRBJ2-2; possibly TRBD1 for D (6 bases). Per the germline V gene, CDR1 is MNHNS and CDR2 is SASEGT. The CDR3 sequence is 14 residues long. The V end lost 5 bases, the J end lost 5 bases, and 12 bases lay between the germline ends. This chain's CDR3 is CASSRPGETGELFF. The CDR3 DNA is TGTGCCAGCAGTCGCCCAGGGGAGACCGGGGAGCTGTTTTTT.

The chain has TRBV14 and TRBJ2-4; 9 bases match TRBD1. The CDR3 has 15 amino acids. V shed 3 bases, J shed 9 bases, and the junction held 9 bases outside the gene matches. Germline V gene lookup returns CDR1 SGHDN and CDR2 FVKESK. The CDR3: CASSHPGTGIVIQYF. The CDR3 DNA sequence: TGTGCCAGCAGCCATCCCGGGACAGGGATTGTCATTCAGTACTTC.

This clonotype appeared once. A much larger clone is a single base away; this may be a read error. The CDR3 nucleotides are TGTGCCAGCAGTCCCCAAAATGCTGGGGAGACCCAGTTCTTC. Amino acid sequence: CASSPQNAGETQFF. This chain uses TRBV12-3 or TRBV12-4 with TRBJ2-1, with TRBD2 as a possible D gene (5 bases). Trimming removed 5 bases at V and 13 bases at J, with 21 bases between. This CDR3 has 14 amino acids.